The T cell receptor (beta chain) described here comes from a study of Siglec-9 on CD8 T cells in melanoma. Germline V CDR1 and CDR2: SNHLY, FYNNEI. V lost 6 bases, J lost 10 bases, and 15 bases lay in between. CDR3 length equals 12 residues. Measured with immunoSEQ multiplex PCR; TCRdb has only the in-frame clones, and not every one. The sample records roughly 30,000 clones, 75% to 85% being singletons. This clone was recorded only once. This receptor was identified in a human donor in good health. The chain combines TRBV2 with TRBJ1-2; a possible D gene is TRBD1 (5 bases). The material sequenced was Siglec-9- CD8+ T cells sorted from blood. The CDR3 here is CASSWGTQNYTF. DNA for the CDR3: TGTGCCAGCAGCTGGGGGACGCAGAACTACACCTTC.